This TCR beta chain was captured by sequencing in a study of cytotoxic CD8 clonotypes in ibrutinib-treated CLL. The CDR3 is 15 residues long. Germline V gene sequence: CDR1 SGHTA, CDR2 FQGNSA. V lost 4 bases and J lost 1, with 10 bases in between. Assay: immunoSEQ multiplex PCR; the TCRdb copy retains only in-frame clones and omits some. The table lists about 180,000 clones, under 85% of them singletons, with about 4.6% in the top ten. The chain has TRBV7-2 and TRBJ2-2; no clear D. Sequencing used PBMCs, obtained after 24 months of ibrutinib treatment. This sequence was found in a human donor with chronic lymphocytic leukemia. For the CDR3, the DNA is TGTGCCAGCAGCTCCCGCCCTCTGAACACCGGGGAGCTGTTTTTT. Translated: CASSSRPLNTGELFF.